The 30 T cell receptor beta chains in this list originate from one sample, sequenced in a study of blood T cell repertoires in COVID-19. Data came from immunoSEQ multiplex PCR; TCRdb stores just in-frame clones and leaves some out. This sample has around 160,000 clones, with around 90% found just once. Sequenced material: peripheral blood. These receptors all stem from a man in his sixties with active or convalescent COVID-19.

The V call is TRBV9, the J call TRBJ2-1; D is ambiguous. Germline loops: CDR1 SGDLS, CDR2 YYNGEE. Trimming shortened V by 0 bases and J by 0 bases, and 7 bases separated the two germline ends. CDR3 length equals 15 residues. The DNA for the CDR3 is TGTGCCAGCAGCGTAGAAACCTACTCCTACAATGAGCAGTTCTTC. Encoded protein: CASSVETYSYNEQFF.

The rearrangement joins TRBV6-5 to TRBJ1-2, with 7 bases fitting TRBD1. The CDR3 consists of 14 residues. CDR1 is MNHEY and CDR2 is SVGAGI in the germline V gene. The ends lost 8 bases at V and 4 bases at J; junction bases unmatched: 10. The CDR3: CASLTGAVFYGYTF. The CDR3 nucleotides read TGTGCCAGCCTTACAGGGGCAGTCTTCTATGGCTACACCTTC.

This chain joins TRBV5-1 and TRBJ1-6; D ambiguous. Trimming took 5 bases from V and 9 from J, leaving 9 bases between them. Germline V gene lookup returns CDR1 SGHRS and CDR2 YFSETQ. The CDR3 is made up of 12 amino acids. CDR3: CASRVPGSPLHF. CDR3 sequence (DNA): TGCGCCAGCAGGGTCCCGGGTTCACCCCTCCACTTT.

This chain links TRBV3-1 (or the pseudogene TRBV3-2) with TRBJ2-3, with TRBD2 matching 10 bases. CDR3 length equals 16 residues. Germline loops: CDR1 LGHDT, CDR2 YNNKEL (reference sequence). The V gene end was trimmed by 1 base and the J gene end by 2 bases; junction bases not matched to a gene: 3. This CDR3 is CASSQVLAGNTDTQYF. CDR3 nucleotides: TGTGCCAGCAGCCAAGTACTAGCGGGAAACACAGATACGCAGTATTTT.

The chain uses TRBV29-1 and TRBJ2-4; D gene unclear. V was trimmed by 4 bases and J by 15 bases, leaving 19 bases between them. From germline, CDR1 is SQVTM and CDR2 ANQGSEA. This CDR3 has 12 amino acids. The CDR3: CSVGLESSRRYF. CDR3 coding DNA: TGCAGCGTTGGGCTAGAGTCGTCTCGTCGGTACTTC.

The chain uses TRBV28 and TRBJ2-3; 8 bases agree with TRBD1. CDR1 is MDHEN and CDR2 is SYDVKM in the germline V gene. The CDR3 length is 15 residues. V gave up 3 bases and J gave up 1 base; unmatched junction bases: 3. CDR3 in amino acids: CASSFRTGRTDTQYF. CDR3 nucleotide sequence: TGTGCCAGCAGTTTCAGGACAGGGCGCACAGATACGCAGTATTTT.

J is TRBJ2-4 and V is TRBV4-1, with 7 bases identical to TRBD1. The CDR3 consists of 14 residues. In germline, CDR1 is MGHRA, CDR2 YSYEKL. The ends lost 4 bases at V and 8 bases at J; junction bases unmatched: 8. CDR3 DNA sequence: TGCGCCAGCAGCCGATACAGGGGTCAGGACATTCAGTACTTC. Protein: CASSRYRGQDIQYF.

This clone was picked up a small number of times. CDR3 residues: CASSPQGQTNEKLFF. Here the CDR3 DNA reads TGTGCCAGCAGTCCACAGGGACAGACTAATGAAAAACTGTTTTTT. The V and J genes are TRBV2 and TRBJ1-4, with 7 bases lining up with TRBD1. The CDR3 has 15 residues. The V and J ends lost 5 bases and 2 bases, in that order; junction bases with no gene match: 5. Per germline, CDR1 SNHLY and CDR2 FYNNEI.

This clone was counted a single time. CDR3 in DNA: TGTGCAAGTCGCTTAGTTATAGCGGGGGAAAACACCGGGGAGCTGTTTTTT. This gives the protein CASRLVIAGENTGELFF. This chain uses TRBV12-2 with TRBJ2-2; TRBD2 is taken as the D call from the table, unchecked against the DNA. TRBV12-2 is a pseudogene. This CDR3 region has 17 residues.

J is TRBJ1-1 and V is TRBV6-5, with D maybe TRBD1 (5 bases). V was shortened by 6 bases and J by 0 bases, with 11 bases between the two germline ends. The germline CDR1 and CDR2 sequences are MNHEY and SVGAGI. The CDR3 runs to 14 residues. The CDR3 DNA reads TGTGCCAGCAGGAAAGACAGTATGAACACTGAAGCTTTCTTT. The encoded protein is CASRKDSMNTEAFF.

The chain combines TRBV6-5 with TRBJ2-7; 10 positions agree with TRBD2. CDR3 length equals 15 residues. With V trimmed by 0 bases and J by 6 bases, 5 bases remained unmatched. Germline V gene lookup returns CDR1 MNHEY and CDR2 SVGAGI. The CDR3 DNA is TGTGCCAGCAGTTACTCGGGGTTAGCGGGGGGCGAGCAGTACTTC. Residues: CASSYSGLAGGEQYF.

The chain employs TRBV27 and TRBJ1-5; 8 nucleotides align to TRBD1. The J segment lost 5 bases and the V segment lost 2 bases, leaving 5 bases of the junction unmatched. Germline V gives CDR1 MNHEY, CDR2 SMNVEV (reference sequence). The CDR3 spans 15 residues. CDR3 sequence: CASSLRTGLHQPQHF. The CDR3 DNA is TGTGCCAGCAGTTTAAGGACAGGGTTGCATCAGCCCCAGCATTTT.

J is TRBJ1-3 and V is TRBV19, with 8 bases that match TRBD1. V trimming: 4 bases; J trimming: 8 bases; junction bases outside the gene matches: 7. The CDR3 length is 14 residues. The V gene's germline CDR1 is LNHDA and CDR2 SQIVND (reference sequence). The CDR3: CASSTATGVDTIYF. CDR3 nucleotide sequence: TGTGCCAGTAGTACCGCGACAGGGGTGGACACCATATATTTT.

J is TRBJ1-2 and V is TRBV19; no reliable D call. V was clipped by 6 bases and J by 4 bases, with 15 bases between them. Per the germline V gene, CDR1 is LNHDA and CDR2 is SQIVND (reference sequence). This CDR3 region has 14 residues. For the CDR3, the DNA is TGTGCCAGTAGCTTTCGGGGTGGTGGCTATGGCTACACCTTC. Translated: CASSFRGGGYGYTF.

This clone was detected a few times. The CDR3 sequence: CASSELTGGTGELFF. In nucleotides, the CDR3 is TGTGCCAGCAGTGAATTAACGGGAGGCACCGGGGAGCTGTTTTTT. The chain combines TRBV25-1 with TRBJ2-2; 7 bases are shared with TRBD2. V lost 1 base and J lost 4; bases outside the gene matches: 3. CDR1 is MGHDK, CDR2 SYGVNS, per germline. CDR3 length equals 15 residues.

V is TRBV7-9 and J is TRBJ1-4; unclear D gene. V was pared by 7 bases and J by 8 bases, with 14 bases between. CDR1 is SEHNR and CDR2 is FQNEAQ in the germline V gene (reference sequence). The CDR3 is 13 amino acids. CDR3 amino acids: CASTHGSGEKLFF. CDR3 coding DNA: TGTGCCAGCACCCACGGGTCGGGGGAAAAACTGTTTTTT.

The CDR3 reads CASSLSLERGEQFF. The CDR3 DNA follows: TGTGCCAGCAGCTTATCTCTCGAGCGCGGTGAGCAGTTCTTC. The chain carries TRBV7-6 and TRBJ2-1, with no clear D. The V gene lost 2 bases and the J gene lost 9 bases, with 14 bases spanning the gap. This CDR3 has 14 residues. Germline V CDR1 and CDR2: SGHVS, FNYEAQ.

The chain links TRBV5-4 to TRBJ2-7; D is perhaps TRBD1 (6 bases). The CDR3 extends over 15 amino acids. Deletions cut 0 bases from V and 0 bases from J, with 10 bases between. Germline CDR1 and CDR2: SGHNT and YYREEE (reference sequence). CDR3 nucleotide sequence: TGTGCCAGCAGCTTGGCAGGGGCAAACTCCTACGAGCAGTACTTC. Protein product: CASSLAGANSYEQYF.

The chain links TRBV5-5 to TRBJ2-3; 16 bases agree with TRBD2. J lost 6 bases, V lost 4 bases, and 5 bases had no gene match. Germline CDR1 and CDR2: SGHKS and YYEKEE (reference sequence). CDR3 size: 16 residues. This CDR3 is CASSTGLAGGLDTQYF. CDR3 sequence (DNA): TGTGCCAGCAGCACGGGACTAGCGGGGGGGCTTGATACGCAGTATTTT.

This chain links TRBV27 with TRBJ2-7; D might be TRBD2 (5 bases). CDR1 MNHEY and CDR2 SMNVEV come from the germline V gene (reference sequence). The CDR3 sequence is 16 residues long. Deletions cut 2 bases from V and 3 bases from J, with 17 bases between. This CDR3 reads CASSLGIPREHYEQYF. The CDR3 DNA sequence: TGTGCCAGCAGTTTAGGGATCCCTAGGGAGCACTACGAGCAGTACTTC.

The chain couples TRBV5-1 to TRBJ2-3; 9 nucleotides line up with TRBD2. Germline V gene sequence: CDR1 SGHRS, CDR2 YFSETQ. The CDR3 spans 14 residues. With V trimmed by 5 bases and J by 2 bases, 3 bases remained unmatched. The CDR3 coding sequence is TGCGCCAGCAGGAGCGGGGGGTCCACAGATACGCAGTATTTT. As protein: CASRSGGSTDTQYF.

The chain is built from TRBV5-1 and TRBJ1-3; TRBD1 matches 9 bases. Unmatched junction bases numbered 11, after V lost 7 bases and J lost 0 bases. The CDR3 is 17 amino acids. The germline CDR1 and CDR2 sequences are SGHRS and YFSETQ. CDR3 DNA sequence: TGCGCCAGCCGGTTACGGGACAGGGTAAACTCTGGAAACACCATATATTTT. It is translated as CASRLRDRVNSGNTIYF.

This rearrangement joins TRBV18 to TRBJ2-1; weak D call: TRBD2 (6 bases). The CDR3 is made up of 15 amino acids. V was shortened by 2 bases and J by 3 bases, with 11 bases between the two germline ends. Germline loops: CDR1 KGHSH, CDR2 LQKENI. The CDR3 sequence: CASSPGTGDYNEQFF. The CDR3 nucleotides are TGTGCCAGCTCACCAGGGACGGGAGACTACAATGAGCAGTTCTTC.

The chain has TRBV27 and TRBJ1-2; TRBD1 matches 8 bases. CDR1 MNHEY and CDR2 SMNVEV come from the germline V gene (reference sequence). The V segment lost 3 bases and the J segment 8 bases; nucleotides outside the gene matches: 5. The CDR3 extends over 13 amino acids. The CDR3 reads CASSFQGAIGYTF. CDR3 coding DNA: TGTGCCAGCAGTTTCCAGGGGGCTATAGGCTACACCTTC.

The rearrangement joins TRBV5-1 to TRBJ2-7; TRBD1 might be the D (6 bases). The CDR3 extends over 15 amino acids. The V end lost 4 bases, the J end lost 6 bases, and 20 bases lay between the germline ends. Germline V gives CDR1 SGHRS, CDR2 YFSETQ. The CDR3 DNA sequence: TGCGCCAGCAGCCTGGCCTCAATGGGCAGGGGCGAGCAGTACTTC. Translation gives CASSLASMGRGEQYF.

This clone occurred once. This chain uses TRBV15 with TRBJ2-7, with 8 bases aligning to TRBD1. V dropped 1 base and J dropped 7; count of bases not matched to a gene: 6. Germline assignment: CDR1 LNHNV and CDR2 YYDKDF (reference sequence). The CDR3 loop spans 14 amino acids. CDR3 sequence: CATSRVDRVREQYF. As DNA, the CDR3 is TGTGCCACCAGCAGAGTGGACAGGGTGCGAGAGCAGTACTTC.

Written as DNA, the CDR3 is TGCGCCAGCAGCTTGGAACAGGGTTCTGGGGCCAACGTCCTGACTTTC. Translated, it gives CASSLEQGSGANVLTF. The chain links TRBV5-1 to TRBJ2-6; the D gene is possibly TRBD1 (6 bases). The CDR3 runs to 16 residues. Trimming cost V 0 bases and J 1 base, with 8 bases left between them. Germline CDR1 SGHRS, CDR2 YFSETQ.

The V gene is TRBV16, the J gene TRBJ1-1; no definite D call. This CDR3 has 15 residues. Germline V gene lookup returns CDR1 KGHSY and CDR2 FQNENV. V was shortened by 1 base and J by 4 bases, with 13 bases between the two germline ends. In DNA form, the CDR3 reads TGTGCCAGCAGCCAATTCGAGACACTGGGCACTGAAGCTTTCTTT. This codes for CASSQFETLGTEAFF.

CDR3 sequence: CASSLATTRSRGYTF. In DNA, the CDR3 is TGTGCCAGCAGCTTGGCTACGACCAGGTCCCGCGGCTACACCTTC. V usage is TRBV5-8 and J usage is TRBJ1-2; no reliable D call. V dropped 0 bases and J dropped 8 bases, with 17 bases sitting between them. This CDR3 spans 15 amino acids. Germline CDR1 SGHTS, CDR2 YDEGEE.

This chain links TRBV19 with TRBJ1-3; 8 bases are shared with TRBD1. The CDR3 totals 13 residues. Trimming took 6 bases from V and 3 from J; bases not matched to a gene: 1. CDR1 LNHDA and CDR2 SQIVND come from the germline V gene (reference sequence). CDR3 bases: TGTGCCAGTAGCGGACAGGGTGGAAACACCATATATTTT. Its protein is CASSGQGGNTIYF. The full variable domain, in which reference TRBV19 and TRBJ1-3 provide the parts outside the CDR3, is DGGITQSPKYLFRKEGQNVTLSCEQNLNHDAMYWYRQDPGQGLRLIYYSQIVNDFQKGDIAEGYSVSREKKESFPLTVTSAQKNPTAFYLCASSGQGGNTIYFGEGSWLTVV.